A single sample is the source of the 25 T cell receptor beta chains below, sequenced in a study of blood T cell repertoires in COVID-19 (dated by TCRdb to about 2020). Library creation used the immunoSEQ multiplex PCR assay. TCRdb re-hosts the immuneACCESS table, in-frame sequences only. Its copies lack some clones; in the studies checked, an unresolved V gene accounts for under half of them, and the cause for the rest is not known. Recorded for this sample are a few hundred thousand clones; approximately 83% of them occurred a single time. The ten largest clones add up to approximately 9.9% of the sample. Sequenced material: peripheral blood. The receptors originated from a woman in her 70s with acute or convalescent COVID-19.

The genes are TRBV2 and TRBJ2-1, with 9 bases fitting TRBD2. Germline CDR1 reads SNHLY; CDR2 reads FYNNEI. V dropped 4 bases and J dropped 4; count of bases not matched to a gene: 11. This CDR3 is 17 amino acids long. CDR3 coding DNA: TGTGCCAGCAGTGCCCTCCTTAGCGGGGGTGAATACAATGAGCAGTTCTTC. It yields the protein CASSALLSGGEYNEQFF. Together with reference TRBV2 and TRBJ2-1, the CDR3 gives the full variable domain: EPEVTQTPSHQVTQMGQEVILRCVPISNHLYFYWYRQILGQKVEFLVSFYNNEISEKSEIFDDQFSVERPDGSNFTLKIRSTKLEDSAMYFCASSALLSGGEYNEQFFGPGTRLTVL.

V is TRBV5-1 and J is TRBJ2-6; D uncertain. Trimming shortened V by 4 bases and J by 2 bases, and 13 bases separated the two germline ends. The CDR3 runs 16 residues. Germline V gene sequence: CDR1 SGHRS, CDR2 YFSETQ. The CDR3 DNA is TGCGCCAGCAGCCCTCCCCAGGCAGCTGGGGCCAACGTCCTGACTTTC. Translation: CASSPPQAAGANVLTF. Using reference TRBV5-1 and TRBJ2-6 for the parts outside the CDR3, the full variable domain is KAGVTQTPRYLIKTRGQQVTLSCSPISGHRSVSWYQQTPGQGLQFLFEYFSETQRNKGNFPGRFSGRQFSNSRSEMNVSTLELGDSALYLCASSPPQAAGANVLTFGAGSRLTVL.

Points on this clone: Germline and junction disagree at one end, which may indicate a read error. CDR3 protein: CAISESTGGNSGYTF. CDR3 bases: TGTGCCATCAGTGAGTCGACGGGGGGGAACTCTGGCTACACCTTC. The genes are TRBV10-3 and TRBJ1-2; perhaps TRBD1 as D (5 bases). The CDR3 totals 15 residues. CDR1 ENHRY and CDR2 SYGVKD come from the germline V gene.

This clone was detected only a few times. The CDR3 loop reads CATSEAPGLAGGTLYNEQFF. CDR3 coding DNA: TGTGCCACCAGTGAAGCCCCGGGACTAGCGGGGGGTACTCTATACAATGAGCAGTTCTTC. V and J are TRBV24-1 and TRBJ2-1; 15 bases match TRBD2. With V trimmed by 4 bases and J by 4 bases, 13 bases remained unmatched. Germline-derived CDR1 and CDR2 are KGHDR and SFDVKD. The CDR3 is 20 amino acids.

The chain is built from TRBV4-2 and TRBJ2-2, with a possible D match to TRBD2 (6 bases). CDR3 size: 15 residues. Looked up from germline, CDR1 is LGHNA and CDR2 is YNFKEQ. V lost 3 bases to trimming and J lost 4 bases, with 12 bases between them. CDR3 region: CASSQPAGSTGELFF. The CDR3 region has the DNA TGTGCCAGCAGCCAGCCCGCGGGGTCCACCGGGGAGCTGTTTTTT.

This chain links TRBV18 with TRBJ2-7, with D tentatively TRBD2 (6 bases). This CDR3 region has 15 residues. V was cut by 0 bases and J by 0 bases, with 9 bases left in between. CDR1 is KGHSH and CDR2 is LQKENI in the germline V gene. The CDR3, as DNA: TGTGCCAGCTCACCACCGATGGGGGGCTCCTACGAGCAGTACTTC. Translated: CASSPPMGGSYEQYF.

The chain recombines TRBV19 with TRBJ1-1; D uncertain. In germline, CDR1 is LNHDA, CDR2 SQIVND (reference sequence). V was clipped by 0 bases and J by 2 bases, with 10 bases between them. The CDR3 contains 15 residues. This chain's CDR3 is CASSIDWAVNTEAFF. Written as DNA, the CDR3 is TGTGCCAGTAGTATAGACTGGGCAGTCAACACTGAAGCTTTCTTT.

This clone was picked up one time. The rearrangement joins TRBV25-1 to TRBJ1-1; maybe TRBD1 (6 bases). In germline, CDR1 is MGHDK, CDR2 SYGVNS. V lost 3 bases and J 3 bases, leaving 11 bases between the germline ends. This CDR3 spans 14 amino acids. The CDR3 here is CASSETGWYTEAFF. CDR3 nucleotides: TGTGCCAGCAGTGAGACAGGTTGGTACACTGAAGCTTTCTTT.

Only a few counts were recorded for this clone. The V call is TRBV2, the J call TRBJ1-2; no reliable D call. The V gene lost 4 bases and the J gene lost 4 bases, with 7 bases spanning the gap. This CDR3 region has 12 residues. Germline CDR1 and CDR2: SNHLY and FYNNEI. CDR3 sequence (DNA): TGTGCCAGCAGTGTGCAGGCCTATGGCTACACCTTC. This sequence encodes CASSVQAYGYTF.

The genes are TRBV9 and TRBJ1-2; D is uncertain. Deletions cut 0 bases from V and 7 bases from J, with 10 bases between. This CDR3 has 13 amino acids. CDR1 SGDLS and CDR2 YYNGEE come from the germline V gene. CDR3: CASSVGRASGYTF. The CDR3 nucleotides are TGTGCCAGCAGCGTAGGGAGGGCGAGTGGCTACACCTTC. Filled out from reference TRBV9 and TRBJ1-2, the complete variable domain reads DSGVTQTPKHLITATGQRVTLRCSPRSGDLSVYWYQQSLDQGLQFLIQYYNGEERAKGNILERFSAQQFPDLHSELNLSSLELGDSALYFCASSVGRASGYTFGSGTRLTVV.

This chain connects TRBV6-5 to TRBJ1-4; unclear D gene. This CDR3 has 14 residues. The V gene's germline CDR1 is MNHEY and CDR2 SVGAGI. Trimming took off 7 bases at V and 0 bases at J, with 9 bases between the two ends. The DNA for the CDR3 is TGTGCCAGCACGACGGGAACAACTAATGAAAAACTGTTTTTT. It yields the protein CASTTGTTNEKLFF.

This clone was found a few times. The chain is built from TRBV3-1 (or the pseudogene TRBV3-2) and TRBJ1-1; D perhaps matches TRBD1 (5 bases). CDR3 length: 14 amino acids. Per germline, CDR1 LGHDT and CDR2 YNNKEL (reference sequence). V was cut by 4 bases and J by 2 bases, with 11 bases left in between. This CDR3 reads CASSLRQLNTEAFF. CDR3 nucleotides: TGTGCCAGCAGCCTTCGACAGCTCAACACTGAAGCTTTCTTT.

CDR3 in amino acids: CASLDFSGRGEQFF. In DNA form, the CDR3 reads TGTGCCAGCCTTGACTTCTCCGGGAGGGGAGAGCAGTTCTTC. V gene TRBV2 combines with J gene TRBJ2-1, with TRBD2 identical over 8 bases. The CDR3 length is 14 residues. The V and J ends lost 8 bases and 10 bases, in that order; junction bases with no gene match: 13. Germline V gives CDR1 SNHLY, CDR2 FYNNEI.

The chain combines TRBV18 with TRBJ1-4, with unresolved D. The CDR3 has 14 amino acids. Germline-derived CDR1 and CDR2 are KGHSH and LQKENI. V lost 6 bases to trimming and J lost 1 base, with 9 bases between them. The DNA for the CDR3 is TGTGCCAGCTCGCAACAGAAAACTAATGAAAAACTGTTTTTT. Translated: CASSQQKTNEKLFF.

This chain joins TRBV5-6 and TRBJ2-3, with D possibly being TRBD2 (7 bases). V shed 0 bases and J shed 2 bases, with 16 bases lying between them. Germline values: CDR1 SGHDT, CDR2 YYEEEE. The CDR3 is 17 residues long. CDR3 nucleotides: TGTGCCAGCAGCTTGGGGACAGCGGGGTTCTACACAGATACGCAGTATTTT. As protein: CASSLGTAGFYTDTQYF.

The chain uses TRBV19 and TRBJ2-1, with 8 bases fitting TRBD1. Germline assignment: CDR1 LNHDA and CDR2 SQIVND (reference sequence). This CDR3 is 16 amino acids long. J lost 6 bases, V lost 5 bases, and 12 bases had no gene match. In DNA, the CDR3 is TGTGCCAGTAGTTCGAGGGACAGGAGTCTAGGCAATGAGCAGTTCTTC. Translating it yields CASSSRDRSLGNEQFF.

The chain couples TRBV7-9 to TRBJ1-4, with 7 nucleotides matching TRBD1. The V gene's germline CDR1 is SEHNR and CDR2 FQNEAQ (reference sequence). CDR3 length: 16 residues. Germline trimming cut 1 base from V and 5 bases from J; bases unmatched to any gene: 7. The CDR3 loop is CASSLGARGPNEKLFF. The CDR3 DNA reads TGTGCCAGCAGCTTAGGGGCGAGGGGGCCAAATGAAAAACTGTTTTTT.

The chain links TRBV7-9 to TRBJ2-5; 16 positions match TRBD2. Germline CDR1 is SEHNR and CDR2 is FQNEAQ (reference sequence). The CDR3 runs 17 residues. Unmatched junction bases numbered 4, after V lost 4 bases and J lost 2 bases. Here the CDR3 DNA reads TGTGCCAGCAGCTCCGGGACTAGCGGGGGGGGACAAGAGACCCAGTACTTC. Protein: CASSSGTSGGGQETQYF.

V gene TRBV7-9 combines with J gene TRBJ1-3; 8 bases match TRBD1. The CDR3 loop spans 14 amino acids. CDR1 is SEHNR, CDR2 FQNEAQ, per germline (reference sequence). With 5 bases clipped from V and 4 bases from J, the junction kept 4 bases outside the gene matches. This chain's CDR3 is CASSPTGAGNTIYF. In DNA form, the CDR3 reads TGTGCCAGCAGCCCGACAGGGGCCGGAAACACCATATATTTT.

CDR3 sequence: CASSFGGSGNTIYF. The CDR3 DNA is TGTGCCAGCAGTTTCGGAGGGTCTGGAAACACCATATATTTT. The chain recombines TRBV6-5 with TRBJ1-3, with unresolved D. This CDR3 is 14 amino acids long. V gave up 4 bases and J gave up 1 base, with 8 bases separating them. Germline CDR1 MNHEY, CDR2 SVGAGI.

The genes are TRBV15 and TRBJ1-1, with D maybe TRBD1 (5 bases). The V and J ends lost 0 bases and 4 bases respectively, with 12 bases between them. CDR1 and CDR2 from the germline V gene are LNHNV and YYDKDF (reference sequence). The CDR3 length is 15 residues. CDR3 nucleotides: TGTGCCACCAGCAGAGATGGGGCGGCGGTCACTGAAGCTTTCTTT. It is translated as CATSRDGAAVTEAFF.

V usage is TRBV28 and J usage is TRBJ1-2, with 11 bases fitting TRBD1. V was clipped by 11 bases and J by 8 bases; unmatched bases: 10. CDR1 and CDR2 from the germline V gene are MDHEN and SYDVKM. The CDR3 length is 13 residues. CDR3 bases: TGTGCCGGGGGGACAGGGGGACTGTGGGGCTACACCTTC. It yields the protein CAGGTGGLWGYTF.

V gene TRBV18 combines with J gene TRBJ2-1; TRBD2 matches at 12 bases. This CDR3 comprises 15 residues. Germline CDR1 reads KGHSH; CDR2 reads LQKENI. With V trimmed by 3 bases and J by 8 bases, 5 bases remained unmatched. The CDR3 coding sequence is TGTGCCAGCTCACCGCTTCGGACTAGCGGGGATGAGCAGTTCTTC. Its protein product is CASSPLRTSGDEQFF.

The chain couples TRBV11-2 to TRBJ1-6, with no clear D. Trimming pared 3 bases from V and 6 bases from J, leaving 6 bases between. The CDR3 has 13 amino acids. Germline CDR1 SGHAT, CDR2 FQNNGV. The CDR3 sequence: CASSFSLNSPLHF. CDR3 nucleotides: TGTGCCAGCAGCTTCAGTCTTAATTCACCCCTCCACTTT.

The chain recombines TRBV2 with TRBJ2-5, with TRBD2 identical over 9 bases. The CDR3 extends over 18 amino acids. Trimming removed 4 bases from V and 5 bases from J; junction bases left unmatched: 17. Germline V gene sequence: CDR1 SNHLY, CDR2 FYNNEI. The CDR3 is CASSGSSSGVLWRETQYF. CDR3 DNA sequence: TGTGCCAGCAGTGGGTCCTCTAGCGGGGTCCTATGGAGGGAGACCCAGTACTTC.